This is a list of T cell receptor beta chains from one sample in a study of blood T cell repertoires in COVID-19. Sequencing was performed with immunoSEQ multiplex PCR; in TCRdb, only in-frame clones are kept and a portion is missing. Of about 82,000 clones in the sample, approximately 90% were seen once. The sequenced material came from PBMCs or T cells enriched from blood (not recorded which). The receptors were sampled from a woman in her 50s with acute COVID-19. CDR3s leave out the opening cysteine and the closing phenylalanine or tryptophan. Clone size appears in some rows only: once, few, many, or a class for an expanded clone.

clone_size	v_call	cdr3_aa
-	TRBV6-5	ASISSGANVLT
-	TRBV7-2	ASSPARGSSGNTIY
-	TRBV5-4	ASSLDGSAYEQY
-	TRBV5-1	ASSYGLAGGLSSYNEQF
-	TRBV7-9	ASSFGQGANYGYT
-	TRBV9	ASSVKPGQGGDTQY
-	TRBV7-3	ASSLMAGSYNEQF
-	TRBV29-1	SGLRGSTEAF
-	TRBV5-1	ASSLASPVTDTQY
-	TRBV7-9	ASRWQGQGYTEAF
-	TRBV4-2	ASSPGLADSTDTQY
-	TRBV29-1	SVAGTPNAGTSGRSDTQY
-	TRBV24-1	ATSEGTGNQPQH
-	TRBV19	ASTSSLSYNEQF
-	TRBV4-2	ASSLKGGPIYNEQF
-	TRBV7-7	ASSLGTGGSYEQY
-	TRBV7-8	ASSLEASGKETQY
-	TRBV24-1	ATSDFRDTGELF
-	TRBV28	ASALPTTAPGYT
-	TRBV18	ASSPIIREGYT
-	TRBV7-9	ASSLGTGERGYT
-	TRBV25-1	ASSEAAGDYT
-	TRBV5-1	ASSLATSGSDEQF
-	TRBV7-2	ASAISSGSFYEQY
-	TRBV6-5	ASHVGSANTGELF
-	TRBV5-4	ASSLGSNRGQGYT
few	TRBV5-1	ASSLGLAGAREQY
-	TRBV11-2	ASSFRDSPLGDTQY
-	TRBV10-3	AISEGQGGEKLF
-	TRBV6-5	ASRVQGVGTEAF
-	TRBV6-1	ASSDGPDGESSYEQY
-	TRBV6-5	ASLRDREGYGYT
few	TRBV10-3	AIREGDDQPQH
-	TRBV5-1	ASSLSSGSTDTQY
-	TRBV27	ASSLSGGLAATDTQY
few	TRBV6-6	ASSYSGEDSPLH
-	TRBV11-3	ASSQGNDPKNIQY
-	TRBV7-2	ASSLVPNNEQF
-	TRBV7-8	ASNPGVAAYEQY
-	TRBV12-3/TRBV12-4	ASRTAGGEQY
-	TRBV5-1	ASSQGQGANTEAF
-	TRBV2	ASRGLADADTQY
few	TRBV27	ASRLAGGNEQF
-	TRBV5-1	ASSQGEDRELF
-	TRBV30	AWRPSGGPHEQY
-	TRBV19	ASSMENSGNTIY
-	TRBV10-3	AISALDRATEAF
-	TRBV6-6	ASSRWLAGGNEQF
once	TRBV7-6	ASSLGTSDYEQY
-	TRBV24-1	ATSKTGGNQPQH
-	TRBV28	ASSPAPHVTRRNTIY
-	TRBV18	ASSWTGTRSPF
-	TRBV13	ASSFSIGGAGPKRTEAF
-	TRBV5-1	ASSSEWQRRSYGYT
-	TRBV11-2	ASSLAGGGLSGEAF
-	TRBV11-1	ASSLRLAGGGNEQF
-	TRBV25-1	ASSEYRWTGQHEAF